This T cell receptor beta chain was observed in a study of shared clonotypes between healthy human individuals. Germline CDR1 and CDR2: SQVTM and ANQGSEA. The V segment lost 3 bases and the J segment 10 bases; nucleotides outside the gene matches: 7. The CDR3 loop spans 14 amino acids. Broader study findings: The study's rarefaction showed incomplete sorted-subset sequencing despite large depth.

The data were produced by immunoSEQ multiplex PCR, yet TCRdb's version contains in-frame clones alone and is incomplete. This sample has 1 million to 1.2 million clones, with approximately 80% found just once. Details on this clone: The antigen remains undetermined.

The V gene is TRBV29-1, the J gene TRBJ2-1, with 12 nucleotides matching TRBD2. The sample consisted of memory CD4+ T cells from PBMCs. The subset was: CD45RA-negative fraction. The TCR sequence derives from a man aged 18 to 29 in good health. Some clones in this sample may be carry-over from other donors' samples. The CDR3 protein is CSVETAGLAGEQFF. DNA of the CDR3: TGCAGCGTTGAGACAGCCGGACTAGCGGGGGAGCAGTTCTTC.